These 27 T cell receptor beta chains share one sample of origin, sequenced in a study of beta chain features in type 1 diabetes. These receptors' targets are unknown. Since all of the isolated RNA was reverse transcribed, expressed TCRB transcripts were what got sequenced. The method was immunoSEQ multiplex PCR; TCRdb's version includes in-frame clones alone and lacks a portion of them. The table lists about 700,000 clones, roughly 13% of them singletons, with 0.02% to 0.025% in the top ten. Findings and caveats of the study: Patients with Type 1 diabetes showed moderately but significantly shorter TCRB CDR3s in all four CD4+ subsets.

Sequencing was performed on naive CD4+ T cells from blood. Source of these receptors: a man between 18 and 29 years old with type 1 diabetes.

The chain carries TRBV25-1 and TRBJ2-4, with D perhaps assigned TRBD1 or TRBD2 (5 bases each). Germline V lookup: CDR1 MGHDK, CDR2 SYGVNS. CDR3 length: 13 residues. V was pared by 8 bases and J by 8 bases, with 16 bases between. The CDR3 protein is CASGGTPRDIQYF. Written as DNA, the CDR3 is TGTGCCAGCGGGGGTACCCCCCGGGACATTCAGTACTTC.

The V and J genes are TRBV7-3 and TRBJ2-1; D unclear. There are 13 residues in the CDR3. The V end was cut by 5 bases, the J end by 9 bases, with 14 bases between. Germline V gene sequence: CDR1 SGHTA, CDR2 FQGTGA. The CDR3 DNA reads TGTGCCAGCAGCGCTAGACCGGGCCCTGAGCAGTTCTTC. Residues: CASSARPGPEQFF.

This clone was seen repeatedly, ten times or more. The gene calls are TRBV28 and TRBJ2-3, with 9 nucleotides matching TRBD2. CDR1 and CDR2 (germline): MDHEN, SYDVKM. J was trimmed by 2 bases and V by 3 bases; bases with no gene match: 6. CDR3 size: 16 residues. CDR3 protein: CASSFPGLANTDTQYF. DNA for the CDR3: TGTGCCAGCAGTTTCCCCGGACTAGCGAACACAGATACGCAGTATTTT.

This clone was observed a few times. The chain recombines TRBV29-1 with TRBJ1-5; D not resolved. Trimming took off 4 bases at V and 2 bases at J, with 9 bases between the two ends. Germline assignment: CDR1 SQVTM and CDR2 ANQGSEA. The length of the CDR3 is 13 residues. This CDR3 reads CSVVDRGNQPQHF. CDR3 DNA sequence: TGCAGCGTTGTGGACCGCGGCAATCAGCCCCAGCATTTT.

Remarks on this clone: The sample holds other DNA sequences that translate to the same CDR3. The chain joins TRBV9 to TRBJ2-2; D might be TRBD1 (6 bases). CDR3 size: 15 residues. CDR1 is SGDLS and CDR2 is YYNGEE in the germline V gene. Deletions cut 0 bases from V and 1 base from J, with 7 bases between. CDR3 residues: CASSVGTVNTGELFF. The CDR3 DNA reads as TGTGCCAGCAGCGTAGGGACAGTGAACACCGGGGAGCTGTTTTTT.

There are a few counts of this clone. The gene calls are TRBV14 and TRBJ1-1; 8 bases align to TRBD1. Trimming cost V 4 bases and J 11 bases; bases outside gene matches: 6. Germline V lookup: CDR1 SGHDN, CDR2 FVKESK. This CDR3 is 12 amino acids long. The CDR3 loop reads CASSPDRVLAFF. CDR3 DNA sequence: TGTGCCAGCAGCCCGGACAGGGTTTTGGCTTTCTTT. Full variable domain (missing parts from reference TRBV14 and TRBJ1-1): EAGVTQFPSHSVIEKGQTVTLRCDPISGHDNLYWYRRVMGKEIKFLLHFVKESKQDESGMPNNRFLAERTGGTYSTLKVQPAELEDSGVYFCASSPDRVLAFFGQGTRLTVV.

This clone was counted between two and nine times. This rearrangement joins TRBV7-9 to TRBJ1-3; D is ambiguous. The length of the CDR3 is 12 residues. Per germline, CDR1 SEHNR and CDR2 FQNEAQ (reference sequence). Between the trimmed V and J ends, which lost 3 bases and 8 bases, there was a span of 8 bases. As DNA, the CDR3 is TGTGCCAGCAGCTTCGGGGAGCACACCATATATTTT. This codes for CASSFGEHTIYF.

This clone has a handful of counts. The CDR3: CAIAARGQETQYF. Written as DNA, the CDR3 is TGTGCCATCGCGGCCAGAGGACAAGAGACCCAGTACTTC. V usage is TRBV10-3 and J usage is TRBJ2-5; no firm D call. V lost 8 bases and J 2 bases, leaving 12 bases between the germline ends. CDR3 length: 13 amino acids. CDR1 and CDR2 from the germline V gene are ENHRY and SYGVKD.

This clone was counted a few times. The chain employs TRBV27 and TRBJ2-5, with 9 positions matching TRBD1. CDR3 size: 14 residues. Germline CDR1 is MNHEY and CDR2 is SMNVEV (reference sequence). With V trimmed by 6 bases and J by 3 bases, 5 bases remained unmatched. The CDR3, as DNA: TGTGCCAGCAGCGCCGGACAGGGGAAAGAGACCCAGTACTTC. This translates into CASSAGQGKETQYF.

This clone appeared a few times. The chain uses TRBV10-3 and TRBJ2-7; 9 positions match TRBD1. There are 14 residues in the CDR3. From germline, CDR1 is ENHRY and CDR2 SYGVKD. Unmatched junction bases numbered 9, after V lost 10 bases and J lost 2 bases. CDR3 protein: CATLGGQGPYEQYF. The CDR3 DNA is TGTGCCACCCTGGGGGGACAGGGCCCCTACGAGCAGTACTTC.

The chain carries TRBV20-1 and TRBJ2-5; D is uncertain. Trimming removed 6 bases from V and 7 bases from J, with 9 bases in between. Germline CDR1 is DFQATT and CDR2 is SNEGSKA (reference sequence). This CDR3 contains 10 residues. DNA for the CDR3: TGCAGTGCAATCTTGGCGACCCAGTACTTC. This codes for CSAILATQYF.

The chain combines TRBV9 with TRBJ2-2, with D possibly matching TRBD1 (6 bases). This CDR3 region has 14 residues. Germline CDR1 and CDR2: SGDLS and YYNGEE. V was clipped by 3 bases and J by 2 bases, with 8 bases between them. The CDR3 DNA is TGTGCCAGCAGCGAACAGGGAAACACCGGGGAGCTGTTTTTT. Translating it yields CASSEQGNTGELFF. The entire variable domain, with the rest obtained from reference TRBV9 and TRBJ2-2, is as follows: DSGVTQTPKHLITATGQRVTLRCSPRSGDLSVYWYQQSLDQGLQFLIQYYNGEERAKGNILERFSAQQFPDLHSELNLSSLELGDSALYFCASSEQGNTGELFFGEGSRLTVL.

About this clone: At the DNA level, this CDR3 is encoded by other sequences in the same sample as well. This chain uses TRBV30 with TRBJ1-1; D remains unclear. The germline V and J ends were trimmed by 2 bases and 5 bases, with 15 bases remaining between them. This CDR3 has 14 amino acids. Germline loops: CDR1 GTSNPN, CDR2 SVGIG (reference sequence). In DNA form, the CDR3 reads TGTGCCTGGAGTCCCCAGGTTATGGGGACTGAAGCTTTCTTT. Protein: CAWSPQVMGTEAFF.

This clone was detected a few times. This rearrangement joins TRBV27 to TRBJ1-2; 7 bases map to TRBD1. Germline assignment: CDR1 MNHEY and CDR2 SMNVEV (reference sequence). This CDR3 has 15 amino acids. V gave up 1 base and J gave up 5 bases; unmatched junction bases: 7. In DNA, the CDR3 is TGTGCCAGCAGTTTATTGTCCGGGACAGAATATGGCTACACCTTC. Translating gives CASSLLSGTEYGYTF.

A few counts support this clone. The J gene is TRBJ2-2, the V gene TRBV9, with no clear D. Trimming took 4 bases from V and 7 from J, leaving 14 bases between them. Germline CDR1 is SGDLS and CDR2 is YYNGEE. This CDR3 contains 14 residues. As DNA, the CDR3 is TGTGCCAGCAGCCAACCCCCTGAACGCGGGGAGCTGTTTTTT. Amino acid sequence: CASSQPPERGELFF.

There are a few counts of this clone. Other DNA sequences in the same sample also yield this CDR3. This chain links TRBV5-1 with TRBJ2-2, with a weak D call TRBD1 (5 bases). The CDR3 has 15 amino acids. Per the germline V gene, CDR1 is SGHRS and CDR2 is YFSETQ. Trimming pared 0 bases from V and 2 bases from J, leaving 8 bases between. CDR3 in amino acids: CASSLAQGNTGELFF. The CDR3 DNA sequence: TGCGCCAGCAGCTTGGCCCAGGGTAACACCGGGGAGCTGTTTTTT.

This clone occurred a few times. The V gene is TRBV2, the J gene TRBJ1-3, with D uncertain. Germline V gene data show CDR1 as SNHLY and CDR2 as FYNNEI. The CDR3 has 14 amino acids. The germline V and J ends were trimmed by 6 bases and 1 base, with 10 bases remaining between them. The CDR3 spells CASRSEPSGNTIYF. The CDR3 DNA sequence: TGTGCCAGCAGATCTGAGCCTTCTGGAAACACCATATATTTT.

This clone was seen more than once but under ten times. The genes are TRBV7-2 and TRBJ2-2; D might be TRBD1 or TRBD2, each matching 6 bases. The V and J ends lost 5 bases and 7 bases respectively, with 17 bases between them. The CDR3 is made up of 15 amino acids. Germline-derived CDR1 and CDR2 are SGHTA and FQGNSA. As DNA, the CDR3 is TGTGCCAGCAGCCCACACGGGGGCGGGGACGGGGAGCTGTTTTTT. It yields the protein CASSPHGGGDGELFF.

Here the CDR3 reads CASSSGTEGYGYTF. Written as DNA, the CDR3 is TGCGCCAGCAGCAGCGGGACGGAGGGCTATGGCTACACCTTC. V and J are TRBV5-1 and TRBJ1-2, with D maybe TRBD1 (5 bases). Germline CDR1 reads SGHRS; CDR2 reads YFSETQ. The CDR3 loop spans 14 amino acids. V lost 4 bases and J lost 4, with 14 bases in between.

The rearrangement joins TRBV30 to TRBJ1-1, with D maybe TRBD1 (6 bases). With 2 bases removed from V and 13 bases from J, the gap between germline ends came to 20 bases. From germline, CDR1 is GTSNPN and CDR2 SVGIG (reference sequence). The CDR3 sequence is 13 residues long. DNA for the CDR3: TGTGCCTGGAGTCCCCCGGCGCAGGGGTTTGGTTTCTTT. As protein: CAWSPPAQGFGFF.

The chain combines TRBV6-5 with TRBJ1-1; perhaps TRBD1 as D (6 bases). Germline-derived CDR1 and CDR2 are MNHEY and SVGAGI. The V end was cut by 6 bases, the J end by 4 bases, with 12 bases between. This CDR3 is built from 13 residues. Here the CDR3 reads CASSLQGSTEAFF. The CDR3 DNA sequence: TGTGCCAGCAGCCTGCAGGGGAGCACTGAAGCTTTCTTT.

This clone has just a few counts. This chain links TRBV5-4 with TRBJ2-5, with 9 positions matching TRBD1. Germline assignment: CDR1 SGHNT and CDR2 YYREEE (reference sequence). V lost 4 bases and J lost 2; bases outside the gene matches: 6. The CDR3 runs 15 residues. CDR3 nucleotides: TGTGCCAGCAGCCCGGGACAGGGCACGCAAGAGACCCAGTACTTC. It is translated as CASSPGQGTQETQYF.

The V and J genes are TRBV6-6 and TRBJ1-5; 7 bases line up with TRBD1. V lost 6 bases to trimming and J lost 11 bases; unmatched junction nucleotides: 16. The CDR3 is 15 amino acids. Germline CDR1 and CDR2: MNHNY and SVGAGI (reference sequence). CDR3 sequence reads: CASRSSDREMGAQHF. The CDR3 DNA reads TGTGCCAGCAGGTCATCAGACAGGGAGATGGGGGCCCAGCATTTT.

This clone has more than one count but fewer than ten. V gene TRBV7-9 combines with J gene TRBJ1-4, with 7 bases identical to TRBD1. There are 16 residues in the CDR3. Germline V gene data show CDR1 as SEHNR and CDR2 as FQNEAQ (reference sequence). V trimming: 1 base; J trimming: 5 bases; junction bases outside the gene matches: 7. DNA for the CDR3: TGTGCCAGCAGCTTAGGCTCGGGACAGATAAATGAAAAACTGTTTTTT. It yields the protein CASSLGSGQINEKLFF.

Only a few counts were recorded for this clone. The J gene is TRBJ2-5, the V gene TRBV10-2; the D gene is possibly TRBD1 (5 bases). This CDR3 region has 13 residues. Deletions cut 2 bases from V and 4 bases from J, with 8 bases between. CDR1 WSHSY and CDR2 SAAADI come from the germline V gene. The CDR3 nucleotides are TGCGCCAGCAGTGAGAGTCAGGGAGAGACCCAGTACTTC. Translated: CASSESQGETQYF.

This chain connects TRBV5-1 to TRBJ2-7, with TRBD2 matching 13 bases. This CDR3 is 15 amino acids long. The germline V gene encodes CDR1 SGHRS and CDR2 YFSETQ. Unmatched junction bases numbered 7, after V lost 4 bases and J lost 6 bases. The CDR3 spells CASSPTSGGIGEQYF. CDR3 nucleotides: TGCGCCAGCAGCCCGACTAGCGGGGGGATAGGCGAGCAGTACTTC.

CDR3 in DNA: TGTGCCAGCAGCTTTTATGCAGCGAACACTGAAGCTTTCTTT. It is translated as CASSFYAANTEAFF. The chain uses TRBV5-4 and TRBJ1-1; the D is unclear. This CDR3 has 14 amino acids. Germline CDR1 reads SGHNT; CDR2 reads YYREEE (reference sequence). V lost 2 bases and J lost 1, with 9 bases in between.